The source of this T cell receptor (beta chain) is a study of shared clonotypes between healthy human individuals. Study outcomes and limitations: Some clonotypes were shared by all four sorted-subset donors, while others were not shared. The non-shared ones had lower generation probabilities than the shared ones.

Produced via immunoSEQ multiplex PCR; TCRdb's table is partial and in-frame only. The table includes fewer than 700,000 clones, 90% to 95% detected once. For this clone: The target antigen is unknown.

It was CD45RO-negative cells, positively selected for CCR7, that made up naive CD8 cells, with terminally differentiated effector memory CD45RA+ cells excluded. Donors comprised healthy HIV-negative adults lacking recent acute infections or vaccinations. Everyone who donated was a Caucasian adult who lived in Nashville, Tennessee. With 3 bases removed from V and 0 bases from J, the gap between germline ends came to 10 bases. Germline CDR1 reads SGHTS; CDR2 reads YDEGEE. There are 15 residues in the CDR3. This clonotype was sampled from a woman in her 30s in good health. Sequencing was carried out using naive CD8+ T cells sorted from blood. The V gene is TRBV5-8, the J gene TRBJ2-1, with D maybe TRBD2 (6 bases). The CDR3 DNA reads as TGTGCCAGCAGCTGGCTAGCGAGCTCCTACAATGAGCAGTTCTTC. This translates into CASSWLASSYNEQFF.